The present T cell receptor (beta chain) was sequenced within a study of blood T cell repertoires in COVID-19. In the study overall: Sites in the United States, Italy and Spain provided acute and convalescent COVID-19 samples. Sources were T cells, B-cell-depleted T cells, or PBMCs; the material itself was cDNA or gDNA.

Source study methods: It was from reference gene primer amplification that nucleated cell counts were estimated. This table comes from immunoSEQ multiplex PCR, and its TCRdb copy is limited to in-frame clones, with some not included. V and J calls and clone size are copied from that table; D and trimming were computed from the DNA. The repertoire has about 39,000 clones, about 88% of them found once; the top ten carry under 2.5%. This CDR3 has 17 amino acids. With 0 bases clipped from V and 0 bases from J, the junction kept 4 bases outside the gene matches. The V gene's germline CDR1 is SGHRS and CDR2 YFSETQ.

This chain connects TRBV5-1 to TRBJ2-5, with TRBD2 matching 11 bases. The material sequenced was peripheral blood. The origin of this receptor is a human donor in a cohort sampled during active COVID-19. Here the CDR3 DNA reads TGCGCCAGCAGCTTGGGGCTAGCGGGGGGATACCAAGAGACCCAGTACTTC. It yields the protein CASSLGLAGGYQETQYF.